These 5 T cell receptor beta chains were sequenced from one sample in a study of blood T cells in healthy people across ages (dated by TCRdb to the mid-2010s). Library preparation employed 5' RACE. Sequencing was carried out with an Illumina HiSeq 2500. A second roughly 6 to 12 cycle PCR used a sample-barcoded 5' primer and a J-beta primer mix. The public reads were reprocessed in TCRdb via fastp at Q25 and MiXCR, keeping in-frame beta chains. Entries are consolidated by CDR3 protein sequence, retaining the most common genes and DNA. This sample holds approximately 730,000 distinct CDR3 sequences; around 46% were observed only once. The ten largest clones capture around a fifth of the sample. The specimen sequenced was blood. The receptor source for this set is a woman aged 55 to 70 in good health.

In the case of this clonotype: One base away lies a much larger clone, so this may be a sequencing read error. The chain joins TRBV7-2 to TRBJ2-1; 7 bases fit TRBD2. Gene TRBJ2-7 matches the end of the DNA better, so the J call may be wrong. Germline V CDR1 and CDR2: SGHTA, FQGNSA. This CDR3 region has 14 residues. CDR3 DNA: TGTGCCAGCAGCCTCGAGCGGGGTCAGAGTGAGCAGTACTTC. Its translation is CASSLERGQSEQYF.

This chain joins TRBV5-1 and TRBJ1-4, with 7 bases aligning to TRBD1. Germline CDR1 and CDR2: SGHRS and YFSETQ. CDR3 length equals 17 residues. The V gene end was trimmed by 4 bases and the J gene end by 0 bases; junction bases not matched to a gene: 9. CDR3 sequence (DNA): TGCGCCAGCAGCACCTCCAGGGGGGTGGCAACTAATGAAAAACTGTTTTTT. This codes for CASSTSRGVATNEKLFF.

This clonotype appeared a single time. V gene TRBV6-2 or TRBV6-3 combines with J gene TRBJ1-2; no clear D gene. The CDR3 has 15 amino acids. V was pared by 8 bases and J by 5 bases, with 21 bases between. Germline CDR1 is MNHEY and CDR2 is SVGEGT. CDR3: CASVREPTSSYGYTF. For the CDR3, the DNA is TGTGCCAGCGTAAGGGAACCGACAAGCTCATATGGCTACACCTTC.

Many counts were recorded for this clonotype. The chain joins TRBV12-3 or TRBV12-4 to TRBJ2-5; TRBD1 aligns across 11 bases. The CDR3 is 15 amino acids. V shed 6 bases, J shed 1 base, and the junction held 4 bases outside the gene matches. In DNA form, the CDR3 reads TGTGCCAGCAGGCCCGGGACAGGGGGCCAAGAGACCCAGTACTTC. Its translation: CASRPGTGGQETQYF.

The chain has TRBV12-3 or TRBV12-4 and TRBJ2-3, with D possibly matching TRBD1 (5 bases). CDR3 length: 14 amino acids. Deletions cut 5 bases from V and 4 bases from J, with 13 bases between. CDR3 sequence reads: CASSARVGPDTQYF. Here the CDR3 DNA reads TGTGCCAGCAGTGCCAGGGTTGGACCAGATACGCAGTATTTT.